The sequence of this TCR beta chain was determined in a study of OX40 agonist ivuxolimab in advanced cancers. Study summary: Dose-escalation subjects each had hepatocellular carcinoma, melanoma, renal cell or head and neck cancer.

This table comes from immunoSEQ multiplex PCR, and its TCRdb copy is limited to in-frame clones, with some not included. This table holds over 15,000 clones, over 70% found once. Trimming left V 4 bases short and J 2 bases short, with 3 bases between. The germline V gene has CDR1 SGHAT and CDR2 FQNNGV. The CDR3 is made up of 11 amino acids. The source of this sequence is an adult with an advanced solid tumor such as melanoma, head and neck, liver or kidney cancer. This specimen consisted of CD4+ or CD8+ T cells sorted from blood, obtained in a trial of the OX40 agonist ivuxolimab. The chain recombines TRBV11-2 with TRBJ2-7; D gene ambiguous. CDR3 region: CASSSPYEQYF. The CDR3, as DNA: TGTGCCAGCAGCTCCCCCTACGAGCAGTACTTC. The entire variable domain, with the rest obtained from reference TRBV11-2 and TRBJ2-7, is as follows: EAGVAQSPRYKIIEKRQSVAFWCNPISGHATLYWYQQILGQGPKLLIQFQNNGVVDDSQLPKDRFSAERLKGVDSTLKIQPAKLEDSAVYLCASSSPYEQYFGPGTRLTVT.